The rows below give T cell receptor beta chains drawn from one sample of a study of siplizumab effects on memory and regulatory T cells. Profiling relied on immunoSEQ multiplex PCR, and the TCRdb table lists in-frame clones only, not all of them. The data contain 60,000 to 65,000 clones, 65% to 80% of them singletons. The sample consisted of memory CD4+ T cells sorted from blood. Receptor source: a human donor in good health. Both conserved end residues are part of each CDR3. The order of the fields is D gene, J gene, CDR3 length, clone size, V gene, CDR3 protein, CDR3 DNA. The D gene is left open where the match is weak. Clone size appears in some rows only: once, few, many, or a class for an expanded clone.

>TRBD2|TRBJ2-5|15|NA|TRBV10-3
CAISEGAGAGETQYF
TGTGCCATCAGTGAGGGAGCGGGGGCGGGAGAGACCCAGTACTTC
>TRBD2|TRBJ2-5|15|NA|TRBV5-4
CASSLSSGGAGTQYF
TGTGCCAGCAGCTTGTCCAGCGGGGGGGCGGGGACCCAGTACTTC
>TRBD1|TRBJ2-2|15|NA|TRBV7-2
CASSRPGQGAGELFF
TGTGCCAGCAGCCGGCCGGGACAGGGGGCCGGGGAGCTGTTTTTT
>TRBD2|TRBJ2-1|16|few|TRBV28
CASRGLAGVSYNEQFF
TGTGCCAGCAGGGGACTAGCGGGGGTCTCCTACAATGAGCAGTTCTTC
>NA|TRBJ1-1|13|NA|TRBV7-8
CASSKEGNTEAFF
TGTGCCAGCAGCAAAGAAGGGAACACTGAAGCTTTCTTT
>TRBD2|TRBJ2-7|15|NA|TRBV5-4
CASSLKRGDWDEQYF
TGTGCCAGCAGCTTAAAGCGGGGGGACTGGGACGAGCAGTACTTC
>NA|TRBJ2-7|14|NA|TRBV6-1
CASSERGPTYEQYF
TGTGCCAGCAGTGAACGGGGGCCGACCTACGAGCAGTACTTC
>NA|TRBJ1-2|15|NA|TRBV30
CAWRPVGGGTYGYTF
TGTGCCTGGAGGCCCGTCGGGGGGGGTACCTATGGCTACACCTTC
>NA|TRBJ1-3|15|few|TRBV6-1
CASTEGIYSGNTIYF
TGTGCCAGCACCGAGGGGATTTACTCTGGAAACACCATATATTTT
>TRBD2|TRBJ2-3|16|few|TRBV18
CASSPPEAGNTDTQYF
TGTGCCAGCTCACCACCGGAAGCGGGGAACACAGATACGCAGTATTTT
>NA|TRBJ1-5|15|once|TRBV4-1
CASSQAATEGQPQHF
TGCGCCAGCAGCCAAGCTGCGACAGAGGGTCAGCCCCAGCATTTT
>TRBD1|TRBJ1-1|16|once|TRBV5-1
CASSPGTVERGTEAFF
TGCGCCAGCAGCCCCGGGACAGTTGAAAGGGGTACTGAAGCTTTCTTT
>NA|TRBJ1-4|13|NA|TRBV10-3
CAIGGAGVEKLFF
TGTGCCATCGGAGGAGCCGGGGTCGAAAAACTGTTTTTT
>NA|TRBJ2-5|15|NA|TRBV28
CASSFLGGRAETQYF
TGTGCCAGCAGTTTTCTGGGGGGGCGGGCAGAGACCCAGTACTTC
>NA|TRBJ2-3|15|NA|TRBV7-2
CASSADGGSTDTQYF
TGTGCCAGCAGCGCCGACGGCGGGAGCACAGATACGCAGTATTTT
>TRBD1|TRBJ2-7|12|NA|TRBV10-3
CAIATGSYEQYF
TGTGCCATCGCGACAGGGTCCTACGAGCAGTACTTC
>NA|TRBJ1-3|13|NA|TRBV7-8
CASSFFRGDTIYF
TGTGCCAGCAGCTTTTTCAGGGGTGACACCATATATTTT
>NA|TRBJ2-7|14|NA|TRBV9
CASSVGWGSYEQYF
TGTGCCAGCAGCGTAGGCTGGGGGTCCTACGAGCAGTACTTC
>TRBD1|TRBJ1-3|15|few|TRBV6-5
CASSYQGAWGNTIYF
TGTGCCAGCAGTTACCAGGGGGCATGGGGAAACACCATATATTTT
>TRBD2|TRBJ2-7|16|NA|TRBV19
CASSIGGGGIAYEQYF
TGTGCCAGTAGTATTGGCGGGGGAGGTATCGCCTACGAGCAGTACTTC
>NA|TRBJ1-5|16|NA|TRBV4-1
CASSQGVDSRNQPQHF
TGCGCCAGCAGCCAAGGGGTGGATTCGCGCAATCAGCCCCAGCATTTT
>NA|TRBJ1-1|13|many|TRBV7-6
CASSLETYTEAFF
TGTGCCAGCAGCTTAGAAACGTACACTGAAGCTTTCTTT